The 30 T cell receptor beta chains below all came from one sample that was sequenced in a study of shared clonotypes between healthy human individuals (dated by TCRdb to between 2020 and 2021). The receptor library was made with the immunoSEQ multiplex PCR assay. Imported from immuneACCESS, the table was reduced by TCRdb to in-frame sequences with V and J called. These copies leave out some clones; in studies compared against another copy, an unresolved V gene accounts for under half, and the cause of the remainder is not known. Within this sample are fewer than 600,000 clones, with 75% to 85% of them counted one time only. Clones ranked in the top ten supply 10% to 15% of the sample. The sequencing input was PBMCs. The receptors shown here come from a woman between 40 and 55 years old in good health. Some clones in this sample may be carry-over from other donors' samples.

This sequence joins TRBV6-6 and TRBJ2-7; 7 bases align to TRBD2. CDR1 and CDR2 (germline): MNHNY, SVGAGI (reference sequence). The CDR3 length is 14 residues. V lost 10 bases to trimming and J lost 6 bases; unmatched junction nucleotides: 15. CDR3 sequence reads: CATSIRAGVGEQYF. The CDR3 DNA sequence: TGTGCCACCTCGATTCGGGCGGGAGTAGGCGAGCAGTACTTC.

The chain couples TRBV4-3 to TRBJ2-7, with 8 positions matching TRBD1. V was clipped by 0 bases and J by 7 bases; unmatched bases: 5. The CDR3 loop spans 14 amino acids. Per germline, CDR1 LGHNA and CDR2 YSLEER. DNA for the CDR3: TGCGCCAGCAGCCAAGACACGGACAGGGTTGAGCAGTACTTC. Protein sequence: CASSQDTDRVEQYF.

With respect to this clone: A junction end diverges from the germline sequence, so it may reflect a read error. The rearrangement joins TRBV7-6 to TRBJ2-7; 12 bases match TRBD2. Germline loops: CDR1 SGHVS, CDR2 FNYEAQ. The CDR3 has 15 amino acids. In DNA, the CDR3 is TGTGCCAGCAGCACACTAGCGGGAGGAATATACGTGCAGTACTTC. It codes for CASSTLAGGIYVQYF.

The V and J genes are TRBV18 and TRBJ2-1; possibly TRBD2 for D (6 bases). Germline-derived CDR1 and CDR2 are KGHSH and LQKENI. CDR3 length equals 17 residues. V shed 3 bases and J shed 4 bases, with 19 bases lying between them. DNA for the CDR3: TGTGCCAGCTCACCCTCCCCGGGTAGCGGAGTGTACAATGAGCAGTTCTTC. Encoded protein: CASSPSPGSGVYNEQFF.

This clone was counted between two and nine times. The chain couples TRBV9 to TRBJ2-1; tentatively, D is TRBD2 (6 bases). The CDR3 covers 14 residues. Germline CDR1 is SGDLS and CDR2 is YYNGEE. Trimming took 0 bases from V and 3 from J, leaving 7 bases between them. The chain's CDR3 is CASSVGGDYNEQFF. In DNA, the CDR3 is TGTGCCAGCAGCGTAGGGGGGGACTACAATGAGCAGTTCTTC.

This chain uses TRBV9 with TRBJ2-7; D is possibly TRBD2 (5 bases). V was pared by 0 bases and J by 3 bases, with 13 bases between. CDR1 is SGDLS and CDR2 is YYNGEE in the germline V gene. The CDR3 covers 15 residues. The CDR3 coding sequence is TGTGCCAGCAGCGTAGGAGCCGGGGTGGGCTACGAGCAGTACTTC. Translating gives CASSVGAGVGYEQYF.

For this clone: A junction boundary mismatches the germline segment, possibly from a read error. The rearrangement uses TRBV11-1 and TRBJ2-1; TRBD2 might be the D (5 bases). Germline V CDR1 and CDR2: SGHAT, FQDESV (reference sequence). CDR3 length: 14 residues. The CDR3 DNA follows: TGTGCCAGCAGCTTCACACTAGAAGGGTATGAGGAGTTCTTC. Translated: CASSFTLEGYEEFF. Based on the CDR3 plus reference TRBV11-1 and TRBJ2-1, the full variable domain is EAEVAQSPRYKITEKSQAVAFWCDPISGHATLYWYRQILGQGPELLVQFQDESVVDDSQLPKDRFSAERLKGVDSTLKIQPAELGDSAMYLCASSFTLEGYEEFFGPGTRLTVL.

This rearrangement joins TRBV6-6 to TRBJ1-5; D call uncertain. The CDR3 is 16 amino acids. CDR1 MNHNY and CDR2 SVGAGI come from the germline V gene (reference sequence). Trimming stripped 3 bases from V and 6 bases from J, with 18 bases between. DNA for the CDR3: TGTGCCAGCAGTTATGGAGGGATCCCATCGGGTCAGCCCCAGCATTTT. It yields the protein CASSYGGIPSGQPQHF.

Worth noting for this clone: The junction differs from germline at one of its ends, possibly a read error. This chain links TRBV20-1 with TRBJ1-1, with D unresolved. The CDR3 sequence is 11 residues long. The germline V gene has CDR1 DFQATT and CDR2 SNEGSKA (reference sequence). As DNA, the CDR3 is TGCAGTGCTAGAGATTACGAAGGCCGGCCCTTT. Protein product: CSARDYEGRPF.

The rearrangement joins TRBV2 to TRBJ1-2; 7 bases align to TRBD1. This CDR3 has 13 residues. V trimming: 8 bases; J trimming: 7 bases; junction bases outside the gene matches: 10. CDR1 and CDR2 from the germline V gene are SNHLY and FYNNEI. CDR3 sequence reads: CASPSDRASGYTF. The DNA for the CDR3 is TGTGCCAGCCCGAGTGACAGGGCGTCTGGCTACACCTTC.

The V and J genes are TRBV6-1 and TRBJ2-5; D is ambiguous. The CDR3 totals 12 residues. Germline V lookup: CDR1 MNHNS, CDR2 SASEGT. The V end lost 2 bases, the J end lost 11 bases, and 12 bases lay between the germline ends. CDR3 nucleotide sequence: TGTGCCAGCAGTGAAAGTGACCCCAAGCAGTACTTC. Translated: CASSESDPKQYF.

V gene TRBV4-1 combines with J gene TRBJ2-5, with TRBD2 as a possible D gene (6 bases). The V gene lost 4 bases and the J gene lost 8 bases, with 17 bases spanning the gap. The CDR3 length is 14 residues. The V gene's germline CDR1 is MGHRA and CDR2 YSYEKL. CDR3 sequence reads: CASSPGGNPRTQYF. Written as DNA, the CDR3 is TGCGCCAGCAGCCCTGGGGGGAACCCAAGAACCCAGTACTTC.

The rearrangement joins TRBV27 to TRBJ2-3; TRBD2 matches at 10 bases. V dropped 6 bases and J dropped 4; count of bases not matched to a gene: 10. The V gene's germline CDR1 is MNHEY and CDR2 SMNVEV (reference sequence). The CDR3 is 16 amino acids. CDR3 DNA: TGTGCCAGCAGGATATTAGCGGGAGGTGGCCCAGATACGCAGTATTTT. Its protein product is CASRILAGGGPDTQYF.

This chain connects TRBV4-1 to TRBJ1-2; D is uncertain. From germline, CDR1 is MGHRA and CDR2 YSYEKL. Trimming left V 0 bases short and J 1 base short, with 12 bases between. The CDR3 sequence is 16 residues long. The chain's CDR3 is CASSQDLVRINYGYTF. For the CDR3, the DNA is TGCGCCAGCAGCCAAGATCTAGTCAGGATTAACTATGGCTACACCTTC.

The J gene is TRBJ2-5, the V gene TRBV9; 7 bases map to TRBD2. The J segment lost 1 base and the V segment lost 0 bases, leaving 0 bases of the junction unmatched. Germline V CDR1 and CDR2: SGDLS, YYNGEE. The CDR3 consists of 14 residues. The CDR3 DNA sequence: TGTGCCAGCAGCGTAGGGGAGGGCCAAGAGACCCAGTACTTC. Its translation: CASSVGEGQETQYF. The entire variable domain, with the rest obtained from reference TRBV9 and TRBJ2-5, is as follows: DSGVTQTPKHLITATGQRVTLRCSPRSGDLSVYWYQQSLDQGLQFLIQYYNGEERAKGNILERFSAQQFPDLHSELNLSSLELGDSALYFCASSVGEGQETQYFGPGTRLLVL.

This clone was found a few times. V and J are TRBV7-8 and TRBJ2-7; TRBD2 might be the D (5 bases). Per germline, CDR1 SGHVS and CDR2 FQNEAQ. There are 14 residues in the CDR3. The CDR3 loop reads CASSLAQSRGSPVV. In DNA, the CDR3 is TGTGCCAGCAGCTTAGCGCAGTCTCGAGGGAGCCCGGTCGTC.

The CDR3 region has the DNA TGTGCCAGCAGCTCAGCCTACAAAAACATTCAGTACTTC. This codes for CASSSAYKNIQYF. V usage is TRBV13 and J usage is TRBJ2-4; D gene uncertain. Trimming took off 4 bases at V and 3 bases at J, with 7 bases between the two ends. Per the germline V gene, CDR1 is PRHDT and CDR2 is FYEKMQ (reference sequence). The CDR3 extends over 13 amino acids.

The V and J genes are TRBV29-1 and TRBJ1-5; TRBD1 agrees at 7 bases. Germline assignment: CDR1 SQVTM and CDR2 ANQGSEA. V was pared by 5 bases and J by 2 bases, with 9 bases of the junction left unmatched. This CDR3 region has 15 residues. The CDR3 sequence: CSVRAGGFGNQPQHF. In DNA form, the CDR3 reads TGCAGCGTTAGGGCAGGGGGTTTTGGCAATCAGCCCCAGCATTTT.

The sample holds many counts of this clone. This same CDR3 is encoded by further DNA sequences in the sample. The CDR3: CASSLAGPNYEQYF. The CDR3 nucleotides read TGTGCCAGCAGTCTAGCGGGCCCTAACTACGAGCAGTACTTC. The chain carries TRBV27 and TRBJ2-7; 8 bases line up with TRBD2. CDR1 is MNHEY and CDR2 is SMNVEV in the germline V gene (reference sequence). The CDR3 runs 14 residues. J gave up 3 bases and V 5 bases, and 6 bases lay outside the gene matches.

The CDR3 here is CASSSGTHGDTQYF. In DNA, the CDR3 is TGCGCCAGCAGCTCCGGGACTCACGGAGATACGCAGTATTTT. The V and J genes are TRBV5-1 and TRBJ2-3, with TRBD2 as a possible D gene (6 bases). V was trimmed by 3 bases and J by 5 bases, leaving 13 bases between them. The germline gives CDR1 SGHRS, CDR2 YFSETQ. This CDR3 spans 14 amino acids.

The V call is TRBV7-6, the J call TRBJ2-7; D may correspond to TRBD1 or TRBD2 (5 bases each). V lost 5 bases to trimming and J lost 0 bases, with 17 bases between them. There are 16 residues in the CDR3. Germline CDR1 SGHVS, CDR2 FNYEAQ. The CDR3 spells CASSLYGTRLSYEQYF. CDR3 in DNA: TGTGCCAGCAGCCTCTATGGGACCCGACTCTCCTACGAGCAGTACTTC.

Notes on this clone: This may stem from a read error, because a much larger clone lies one nucleotide away. Other DNA variants within this sample encode the same CDR3. The chain couples TRBV27 to TRBJ2-7, with D possibly being TRBD1 (6 bases). Germline values: CDR1 MNHEY, CDR2 SMNVEV (reference sequence). The CDR3 covers 13 residues. The germline V and J ends were trimmed by 6 bases and 3 bases, with 12 bases remaining between them. The CDR3 is CASSPRQDYEQYF. The DNA for the CDR3 is TGTGCCAGCAGCCCACGACAGGACTACGAGCAGTACTTC.

The CDR3 DNA reads TGTGCCAGCAGCTTTCGTGGCAGCTTCAATTCACCCCTCCACTTT. This sequence encodes CASSFRGSFNSPLHF. This rearrangement joins TRBV5-8 to TRBJ1-6, with D hard to call. V was trimmed by 2 bases and J by 7 bases, leaving 13 bases between them. CDR1 and CDR2 (germline): SGHTS, YDEGEE. This CDR3 is built from 15 residues.

The V gene is TRBV7-2, the J gene TRBJ2-1; TRBD1 is a possible D gene (5 bases). V lost 5 bases, J lost 11 bases, and 13 bases lay in between. Looked up from germline, CDR1 is SGHTA and CDR2 is FQGNSA. CDR3 size: 12 residues. DNA for the CDR3: TGTGCCAGCAGCCCGGATAGGGGTAAGCAGTTCTTC. Translating it yields CASSPDRGKQFF.

The genes are TRBV27 and TRBJ1-2, with TRBD1 identical over 8 bases. Unmatched junction bases numbered 4, after V lost 6 bases and J lost 4 bases. Per germline, CDR1 MNHEY and CDR2 SMNVEV (reference sequence). This CDR3 region has 13 residues. The DNA for the CDR3 is TGTGCCAGCAGGGACAGGGTATTCTATGGCTACACCTTC. It is translated as CASRDRVFYGYTF.

This clone was counted once. The chain couples TRBV27 to TRBJ2-7, with no clear D. Looked up from germline, CDR1 is MNHEY and CDR2 is SMNVEV (reference sequence). This CDR3 has 11 amino acids. V was cut by 3 bases and J by 5 bases, with 5 bases left in between. CDR3 protein: CASSLVNEQYF. In DNA form, the CDR3 reads TGTGCCAGCAGTTTGGTCAACGAGCAGTACTTC.

This clone was observed many times. This chain uses TRBV28 with TRBJ1-2; D might be TRBD1 (5 bases). CDR3 size: 13 residues. Germline CDR1 reads MDHEN; CDR2 reads SYDVKM. The ends were cut back, 6 bases at V and 4 bases at J, with 12 bases in the middle. CDR3 protein: CASRPTGPYGYTF. The CDR3 DNA follows: TGTGCCAGCAGGCCGACGGGGCCCTATGGCTACACCTTC.

DNA of the CDR3: TGTGCCAGCAGCAGAAGCTCCTACAATGAGCAGTTCTTC. It yields the protein CASSRSSYNEQFF. The chain is built from TRBV13 and TRBJ2-1; D unresolved. The V end was cut by 5 bases, the J end by 0 bases, with 5 bases between. The CDR3 consists of 13 residues. Germline lookup yields CDR1 PRHDT and CDR2 FYEKMQ (reference sequence).

This sequence joins TRBV5-1 and TRBJ1-1; D may be TRBD1 (6 bases). This CDR3 comprises 14 residues. Deletions cut 4 bases from V and 2 bases from J, with 12 bases between. The germline V gene encodes CDR1 SGHRS and CDR2 YFSETQ. The CDR3 DNA sequence: TGCGCCAGCAGCCTGACAGGTCCTAACACTGAAGCTTTCTTT. Translating it yields CASSLTGPNTEAFF.

A word on this clone: This may arise from a read error, as a much more abundant clone is one base away. J is TRBJ2-7 and V is TRBV5-6, with TRBD2 matching over 7 bases. CDR1 is SGHDT, CDR2 YYEEEE, per germline. The CDR3 consists of 13 residues. The CDR3 loop reads CASSAGLRYEQCF. The CDR3 nucleotides are TGTGCCAGCAGCGCGGGACTACGGTACGAGCAGTGCTTC.